One sample yielded the 11 T cell receptor beta chains listed below, sequenced in a study of T cell responses to AZD1222 COVID-19 vaccine. Sequencing was performed with immunoSEQ multiplex PCR; in TCRdb, only in-frame clones are kept and a portion is missing. Of about 100,000 clones listed, 70% to 90% are singletons. The sample here was peripheral blood, taken on day 0 of AZD1222 vaccination. The receptors were gathered from an adult in good health.

The J gene is TRBJ1-2, the V gene TRBV19; 7 bases fit TRBD1. The ends lost 5 bases at V and 4 bases at J; junction bases unmatched: 10. CDR3 length equals 15 residues. Germline CDR1 reads LNHDA; CDR2 reads SQIVND (reference sequence). This chain's CDR3 is CASSPGGGWLYGYTF. The CDR3 bases are TGTGCCAGTAGTCCAGGGGGGGGTTGGCTCTATGGCTACACCTTC.

The chain couples TRBV14 to TRBJ1-3; the D is unclear. Deletions cut 3 bases from V and 4 bases from J, with 10 bases between. Germline CDR1 and CDR2: SGHDN and FVKESK. The CDR3 spans 14 residues. The DNA of the CDR3 is TGTGCCAGCAGCCACTGGGGTTTCGGAAACACCATATATTTT. This gives the protein CASSHWGFGNTIYF.

V gene TRBV9 combines with J gene TRBJ1-6, with D unclear. The CDR3 loop spans 13 amino acids. Trimming took 0 bases from V and 9 from J, leaving 7 bases between them. Germline CDR1 is SGDLS and CDR2 is YYNGEE. The CDR3 sequence: CASSVAVSSPLHF. CDR3 bases: TGTGCCAGCAGCGTAGCTGTGTCTTCACCCCTCCACTTT.

This clone was observed a few times. This rearrangement joins TRBV5-1 to TRBJ1-4; D is uncertain. V dropped 2 bases and J dropped 7 bases, with 9 bases sitting between them. The CDR3 sequence is 13 residues long. CDR1 is SGHRS and CDR2 is YFSETQ in the germline V gene. CDR3: CASSFLDGEKLFF. CDR3 sequence (DNA): TGCGCCAGCAGCTTCCTGGACGGTGAAAAACTGTTTTTT.

The chain employs TRBV5-5 and TRBJ2-7; a weak D match, TRBD1 (5 bases). Trimming took 0 bases from V and 5 from J, leaving 12 bases between them. Germline V gene sequence: CDR1 SGHKS, CDR2 YYEKEE (reference sequence). The length of the CDR3 is 14 residues. CDR3 in amino acids: CASSLGGVIDEQYF. The CDR3 DNA follows: TGTGCCAGCAGCTTGGGGGGCGTTATCGACGAGCAGTACTTC.

CDR3 in DNA: TGTGCCAGCAGCCCCACAGGAAACACCATATATTTT. This sequence encodes CASSPTGNTIYF. The chain combines TRBV11-2 with TRBJ1-3; no definite D call. CDR1 SGHAT and CDR2 FQNNGV come from the germline V gene. Trimming pared 5 bases from V and 4 bases from J, leaving 6 bases between. This CDR3 has 12 residues.

CDR3 protein: CASSFSPDGSNSPLHF. In DNA form, the CDR3 reads TGTGCCAGCAGCTTCTCCCCGGACGGTTCAAATTCACCCCTCCACTTT. V usage is TRBV7-2 and J usage is TRBJ1-6; D is undetermined. V lost 3 bases, J lost 7 bases, and 16 bases lay in between. The CDR3 contains 16 residues. Germline CDR1 reads SGHTA; CDR2 reads FQGNSA. The whole variable domain, remainder taken from reference TRBV7-2 and TRBJ1-6, is GAGVSQSPSNKVTEKGKDVELRCDPISGHTALYWYRQSLGQGLEFLIYFQGNSAPDKSGLPSDRFSAERTGGSVSTLTIQRTQQEDSAVYLCASSFSPDGSNSPLHFGNGTRLTVT.

The chain is built from TRBV9 and TRBJ1-1; the D is unclear. The CDR3 loop spans 13 amino acids. V was trimmed by 1 base and J by 2 bases, leaving 6 bases between them. Germline CDR1 reads SGDLS; CDR2 reads YYNGEE. The CDR3 region has the DNA TGTGCCAGCAGCGTATCGAGTAACACTGAAGCTTTCTTT. Residues: CASSVSSNTEAFF.

The chain links TRBV2 to TRBJ2-5; D remains unclear. The CDR3 extends over 13 amino acids. Germline V lookup: CDR1 SNHLY, CDR2 FYNNEI. Trimming shortened V by 7 bases and J by 3 bases, and 12 bases separated the two germline ends. The CDR3 protein is CASKSDGEETQYF. CDR3 sequence (DNA): TGTGCCAGCAAGTCGGACGGTGAAGAGACCCAGTACTTC.

This clone was picked up one time. The chain couples TRBV21-1 to TRBJ1-3; the table gives TRBD1 as D, unverified against the DNA. TRBV21-1 is given as a pseudogene. CDR3 length: 15 amino acids. DNA of the CDR3: TGTGCCAGCAGCAAGGGACAGGGGGGTGGAAACACCATATATTTT. It encodes CASSKGQGGGNTIYF.

J is TRBJ2-2 and V is TRBV30; D is possibly TRBD1 or TRBD2 (5 bases each). The V gene lost 6 bases and the J gene lost 3 bases, with 17 bases spanning the gap. This CDR3 has 15 residues. From germline, CDR1 is GTSNPN and CDR2 SVGIG (reference sequence). CDR3 sequence (DNA): TGTGCCTGTACGACACGGGGCGGATACACCGGGGAGCTGTTTTTT. Protein: CACTTRGGYTGELFF.